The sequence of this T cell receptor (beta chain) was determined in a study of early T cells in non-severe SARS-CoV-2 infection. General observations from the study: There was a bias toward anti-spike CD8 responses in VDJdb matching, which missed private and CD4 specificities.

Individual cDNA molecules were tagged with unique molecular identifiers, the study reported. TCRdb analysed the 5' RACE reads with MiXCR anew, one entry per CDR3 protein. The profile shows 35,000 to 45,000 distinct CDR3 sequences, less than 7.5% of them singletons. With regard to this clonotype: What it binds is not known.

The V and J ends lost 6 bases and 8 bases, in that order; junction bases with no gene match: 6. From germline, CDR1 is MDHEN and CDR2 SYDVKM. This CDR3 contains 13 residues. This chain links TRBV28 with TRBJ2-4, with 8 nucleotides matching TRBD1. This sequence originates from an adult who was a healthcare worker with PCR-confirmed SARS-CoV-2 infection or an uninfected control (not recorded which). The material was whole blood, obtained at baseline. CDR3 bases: TGTGCCAGCAGGCGACAGGGGTCGGACATTCAGTACTTC. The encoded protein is CASRRQGSDIQYF.